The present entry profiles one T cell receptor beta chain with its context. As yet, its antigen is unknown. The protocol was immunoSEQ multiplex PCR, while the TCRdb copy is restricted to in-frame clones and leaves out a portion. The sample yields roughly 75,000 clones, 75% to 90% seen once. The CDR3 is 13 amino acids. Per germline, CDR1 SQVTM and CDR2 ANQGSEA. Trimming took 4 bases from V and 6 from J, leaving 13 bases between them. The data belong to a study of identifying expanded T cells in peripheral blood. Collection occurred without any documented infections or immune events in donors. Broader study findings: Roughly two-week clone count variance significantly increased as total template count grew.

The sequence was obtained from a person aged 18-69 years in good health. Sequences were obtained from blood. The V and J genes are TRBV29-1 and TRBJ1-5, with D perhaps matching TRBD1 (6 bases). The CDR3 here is CSVAGARGQPQHF. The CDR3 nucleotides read TGCAGCGTTGCAGGGGCGCGAGGTCAGCCCCAGCATTTT. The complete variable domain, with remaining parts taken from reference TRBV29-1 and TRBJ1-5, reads SAVISQKPSRDICQRGTSLTIQCQVDSQVTMMFWYRQQPGQSLTLIATANQGSEATYESGFVIDKFPISRPNLTFSTLTVSNMSPEDSSIYLCSVAGARGQPQHFGDGTRLSIL.